A selection of T cell receptor beta chains follows, all from one sample in a study of tumor-infiltrating lymphocytes in primary liver carcinoma. TCRdb independently ran MiXCR on the multiplex PCR reads; one entry per CDR3 protein. The sample shows approximately 110,000 distinct CDR3 sequences, 50% to 65% of them seen only once. Specimen: liver tumor tissue from sampling region 1. These receptors came from a woman aged 60-75 years with primary liver carcinoma and hepatitis B virus infection. Each CDR3 is given with its conserved first and last residue. D genes are given only for firm matches. Size values are once, few and many counts, or a class for expanded clones, and some rows have none.

>TRBV12-3/TRBV12-4|TRBJ2-7|-|-
TGTGCCAACAGTTCCTGGACTCCTGTGCCCTCCTACGAGCGGTACTTC
CANSSWTPVPSYERYF
>TRBV12-3/TRBV12-4|TRBJ2-7|-|-
TGTGCCAGCAGCTTATTGAGGGTTGGTGAGCAGTACTTC
CASSLLRVGEQYF
>TRBV11-2|TRBJ2-5|-|TRBD1
TGTGCCAGCAGCTTAGGGACAGGGGAGGGGGAGACCAAGTACTTC
CASSLGTGEGETKYF
>TRBV5-4|TRBJ2-7|once|-
TGTGCCAGCTGCTTCGTAGGCTACGAGCAGTACTTC
CASCFVGYEQYF
>TRBV12-3/TRBV12-4|TRBJ2-1|many|-
TGTGCCAGCAGTTTTCTTGAGCGGGCATCCTACAATGAGCAGTTCTTC
CASSFLERASYNEQFF
>TRBV29-1|TRBJ2-7|many|TRBD2
TGCAGCGTTGTAGGCGGGAGTAAGGGCAAGCAGTACTTC
CSVVGGSKGKQYF
>TRBV11-2|TRBJ2-4|-|-
TGTGCCAGCAGTTCCGGGCGGAGGGGGGGCAACATTCAGTGCTTC
CASSSGRRGGNIQCF
>TRBV29-1|TRBJ2-3|many|-
TGCAGCGTTCAAGGGGGAGATACGCAGTATTTT
CSVQGGDTQYF
>TRBV29-1|TRBJ1-1|-|TRBD1
TGCAGCGTTGCCGGGGGATCCGGGACAGGAGCTTTCTTT
CSVAGGSGTGAFF
>TRBV11-2|TRBJ2-3|-|TRBD2
TGTGCCAGCAGCTCCCGGACTAGCGGGTCCCTATCCACAGATACGCAGTATTTT
CASSSRTSGSLSTDTQYF
>TRBV4-1|TRBJ2-7|many|-
TGCGCCAGCAGCCAAGAATGGAAGGAATCCTACGAGCAGTACTTC
CASSQEWKESYEQYF
>TRBV11-2|TRBJ1-1|-|-
TGTACCAGCGGAAATCTGAACACTGAATCTTTCTTT
CTSGNLNTESFF
>TRBV12-3/TRBV12-4|TRBJ2-3|-|-
TGTGTCAGCAGCCTGGGTAGCGGCACAGATACGCAGTATTTT
CVSSLGSGTDTQYF
>TRBV12-3/TRBV12-4|TRBJ2-1|-|TRBD2
TGTGCCAGCAGCACACTAGCGGGGGGGGGCAATGAGCAGTCTTTC
CASSTLAGGGNEQSF
>TRBV6-6|TRBJ1-5|many|-
TGTGCCAGCAGTGACTCAGGGTCGGGGCAGCCCCAGCATTTT
CASSDSGSGQPQHF
>TRBV28|TRBJ1-2|-|-
TGTGCCAGCAGCTCCGGGAGGGATGGCTACACCTTC
CASSSGRDGYTF
>TRBV29-1|TRBJ1-2|-|-
TGCAGCGCCGATCAGGGAGCACAGAAGGGCAGCTACACCTTC
CSADQGAQKGSYTF
>TRBV29-1|TRBJ2-3|-|-
TGCAGCGTTGAAGATCAGCGAGGATTCATAGATACGCAGTATTTT
CSVEDQRGFIDTQYF
>TRBV7-9|TRBJ2-1|-|-
TGTGCCAGCTCCGGGTTGAGTCTAGTCCAATACAATGAGCAGTTCTTC
CASSGLSLVQYNEQFF
>TRBV6-5|TRBJ2-1|once|-
TGTGCCAGCAGTGTCCAGGGGGGGGCCTACAGTGAGCAGTTATTC
CASSVQGGAYSEQLF
>TRBV29-1|TRBJ2-6|-|-
TGCAGCGTTGGGGGAACTAGGGCCAACGTCCTGAATTTC
CSVGGTRANVLNF
>TRBV5-1|TRBJ2-1|-|TRBD1
TGCGCCAGCAGCCTAGGGGACAGGGACGACAATGAGCAGTTCTTC
CASSLGDRDDNEQFF
>TRBV29-1|TRBJ2-1|many|TRBD2
TGCAGCGTTGAAGGGACTAGCGGGGTTTTCCGTTACAATGAGCAGTTCTTC
CSVEGTSGVFRYNEQFF
>TRBV6-2/TRBV6-3|TRBJ2-5|many|TRBD2
TGTGCCAGCAGTAAGCGGGAGTGGGAGACCCAGTACTTC
CASSKREWETQYF
>TRBV28|TRBJ2-7|once|TRBD2
TGTGCCAGCAGGGGGTTAGCGGGAGGGTCCTACGAGCAGTACTTC
CASRGLAGGSYEQYF
>TRBV11-2|TRBJ2-1|medium-sized|-
TGTGCCAGCAGCCTGGGACGGAAAGAGCAGTTCTTC
CASSLGRKEQFF
>TRBV29-1|TRBJ2-7|many|TRBD2
TGCAGCGTTGGGACTAGCGGACCGCACGAGCAGTACTTC
CSVGTSGPHEQYF
>TRBV6-2/TRBV6-3|TRBJ2-5|many|-
TGTGCCAGCAGTTACACAAGACCAACCCAGTACTTC
CASSYTRPTQYF
>TRBV24-1|TRBJ2-3|-|TRBD2
TGTGCCACCAGTGGTCAGACTAGCACGGGAGGACTTACAGATACGCAGTATTTT
CATSGQTSTGGLTDTQYF
>TRBV11-2|TRBJ2-5|-|TRBD2
TGTGCAGGCAGCTTCAGCGGGAGGAAAGAGACCCAGTATTTC
CAGSFSGRKETQYF
>TRBV11-2|TRBJ2-5|-|-
TGTGCCAGCAGCTTAGAAGGTGTGGCCAGGGGACCCGAGACCCAGTACTTC
CASSLEGVARGPETQYF
>TRBV6-6|TRBJ1-5|many|-
TGTGCCAGCAGTCCCCCGAATCAGCCCCAGCATTTT
CASSPPNQPQHF
>TRBV28|TRBJ2-3|-|TRBD2
TGTGTCAGCAGTAGTCTAGCGGGAGGGCCGGAGGGCCAGGATACGCAGTATTTT
CVSSSLAGGPEGQDTQYF
>TRBV12-3/TRBV12-4|TRBJ1-1|-|TRBD1
TGTGCCAGCACCGCCGGGACAGGGGGCCGGGCTTTCTTT
CASTAGTGGRAFF
>TRBV16|TRBJ2-3|-|-
TGTGCCAGCAGCCTATACGGGCCGGAGTTTGGAGATACGCAGTATTTT
CASSLYGPEFGDTQYF
>TRBV10-3|TRBJ2-1|few|-
TGTGCCATCAGCCAAAGCCAGTCCTACAATGAGCAGTTCTTC
CAISQSQSYNEQFF
>TRBV5-1|TRBJ1-2|-|-
TGCGCCAGCAGCGTAAGGGGGGGCGCGCATGGCTACACCTTC
CASSVRGGAHGYTF
>TRBV29-1|TRBJ2-7|medium-sized|TRBD2
TGCAGCGTAACCGGGACTAGCGGTTCTACTAGGTACGAGCAGTACTTC
CSVTGTSGSTRYEQYF
>TRBV11-3|TRBJ2-7|-|-
TGTACCAGCAGCCTGGAATCCCTAGGGATCTACGAACAGTACTTC
CTSSLESLGIYEQYF
>TRBV12-3/TRBV12-4|TRBJ2-1|many|-
TGTGCCAGCCTGTTGCAGGGCCTAAGGTCCTACAATGAGCAGTTCTTC
CASLLQGLRSYNEQFF
>TRBV18|TRBJ2-3|-|TRBD1
TGTGCCAGCTCGCGGAATCGACAGGGAACCGATACGCAGTATTTT
CASSRNRQGTDTQYF
>TRBV28|TRBJ1-5|few|-
TGTGCCAGCAGTCCACTCGGGGGGCAGGGCCCTAATCAGCCCCAGCATTTT
CASSPLGGQGPNQPQHF
>TRBV29-1|TRBJ1-2|-|-
TGCAGCGTCCGCACAACACTCTATGGCTACACCTTC
CSVRTTLYGYTF
>TRBV29-1|TRBJ2-1|many|-
TGCAGCGTACAGGAAGGGGAGCAGTTCTTC
CSVQEGEQFF
>TRBV11-3|TRBJ1-2|-|-
TGTGCCAGCAGCTTAGGGGAATCTGGGGGCTACACCTTC
CASSLGESGGYTF
>TRBV11-2|TRBJ2-7|-|-
TGTACCAGCAGCTTAGAACATTCGAAATACCCTCTCGAGCAGTACTTC
CTSSLEHSKYPLEQYF
>TRBV5-1|TRBJ2-2|-|TRBD2
TGCGCCAGCAGCCCCAAGCGGGAGTCGAGAACCGGGGAGCTGTTGTTT
CASSPKRESRTGELLF
>TRBV28|TRBJ2-3|-|TRBD2
TGTGTCAGCAGTCTCGAACCGGGACTAGCGGGAGTGGGACGTAGCACAGATACGCAGTATTTT
CVSSLEPGLAGVGRSTDTQYF
>TRBV5-4|TRBJ2-7|-|TRBD1
TGTGCCAACAGCTTTACGACAGGGGGAGGCTACGAGCAGTACTTC
CANSFTTGGGYEQYF
>TRBV12-3/TRBV12-4|TRBJ2-5|-|TRBD1
TGCGTCAGCAGCCCCCAGGGTGGGACAGGCCAGACCCAGTACTTC
CVSSPQGGTGQTQYF
>TRBV29-1|TRBJ2-1|-|TRBD1
TGCAGTGTTAATGGACAGGGCTCCCCATATTATGAGCAGTTCTTC
CSVNGQGSPYYEQFF